Below are 30 T cell receptor beta chains sequenced from a single sample in a study of T cell responses to AZD1222 COVID-19 vaccine. Clones were sequenced by immunoSEQ multiplex PCR, and TCRdb holds only the in-frame ones, with some missing. The sample shows 120,000 or so clones, around 87% of them seen only once. Source: peripheral blood, taken on day 0 of AZD1222 vaccination. These TCRs come from an adult in good health.

V gene TRBV2 combines with J gene TRBJ2-5; maybe TRBD2 (6 bases). V lost 4 bases and J 4 bases, leaving 13 bases between the germline ends. Germline V CDR1 and CDR2: SNHLY, FYNNEI. The CDR3 sequence is 14 residues long. CDR3 sequence: CASSADGSGETQYF. The CDR3 DNA reads as TGTGCCAGCAGTGCGGACGGGAGCGGAGAGACCCAGTACTTC.

This clone has only one observation. The chain joins TRBV7-6 to TRBJ1-2, with unresolved D. The CDR3 covers 15 residues. Germline assignment: CDR1 SGHVS and CDR2 FNYEAQ. V lost 2 bases and J 1 base, leaving 11 bases between the germline ends. The CDR3 loop reads CASSLMAGINYGYTF. CDR3 bases: TGTGCCAGCAGCTTAATGGCCGGTATTAACTATGGCTACACCTTC.

This clone was seen once. CDR3 loop: CASSQDRDTSPTGELFF. The CDR3 coding sequence is TGTGCCAGCAGCCAAGATCGGGACACTAGCCCCACCGGGGAGCTGTTTTTT. The V call is TRBV3-1 (or the pseudogene TRBV3-2), the J call TRBJ2-2, with D perhaps given as TRBD1 or TRBD2 (6 bases each). CDR3 size: 17 residues. CDR1 LGHDT and CDR2 YNNKEL come from the germline V gene (reference sequence). V dropped 0 bases and J dropped 4 bases, with 15 bases sitting between them.

The chain uses TRBV3-1 (or the pseudogene TRBV3-2) and TRBJ2-2, with TRBD2 identical over 16 bases. This CDR3 has 16 amino acids. J gave up 6 bases and V 4 bases, and 2 bases lay outside the gene matches. CDR1 and CDR2 (germline): LGHDT, YNNKEL (reference sequence). The CDR3 region has the DNA TGTGCCAGCAGCCCGGGACTAGCGGGGGGGCCCGGGGAGCTGTTTTTT. It encodes CASSPGLAGGPGELFF.

The chain carries TRBV5-1 and TRBJ2-2; the match to TRBD1 covers 7 bases. The CDR3 contains 14 residues. V trimming: 8 bases; J trimming: 1 base; junction bases outside the gene matches: 5. CDR1 and CDR2 from the germline V gene are SGHRS and YFSETQ. The CDR3 sequence is CASTGTENTGELFF. The CDR3 coding sequence is TGCGCCAGTACCGGGACAGAGAACACCGGGGAGCTGTTTTTT. The entire variable domain, with the rest obtained from reference TRBV5-1 and TRBJ2-2, is as follows: KAGVTQTPRYLIKTRGQQVTLSCSPISGHRSVSWYQQTPGQGLQFLFEYFSETQRNKGNFPGRFSGRQFSNSRSEMNVSTLELGDSALYLCASTGTENTGELFFGEGSRLTVL.

The J gene is TRBJ1-1, the V gene TRBV5-1; no definite D call. In germline, CDR1 is SGHRS, CDR2 YFSETQ. Trimming pared 0 bases from V and 1 base from J, leaving 7 bases between. The CDR3 covers 14 residues. CDR3: CASSLDHQNTEAFF. CDR3 coding DNA: TGCGCCAGCAGCTTGGATCATCAGAACACTGAAGCTTTCTTT.

This clone was seen a single time. The chain links TRBV3-1 (or the pseudogene TRBV3-2) to TRBJ2-2; D is ambiguous. V gave up 4 bases and J gave up 4 bases, with 7 bases separating them. Germline-derived CDR1 and CDR2 are LGHDT and YNNKEL (reference sequence). The CDR3 spans 13 residues. CDR3 loop: CASSPILTGELFF. The DNA of the CDR3 is TGTGCCAGCAGCCCCATACTCACCGGGGAGCTGTTTTTT.

This clone showed up just once. The rearrangement uses TRBV6-2 or TRBV6-3 and TRBJ1-5, with TRBD1 matching 11 bases. The CDR3 contains 18 residues. Germline values: CDR1 MNHEY, CDR2 SVGEGT. Germline trimming cut 0 bases from V and 1 base from J; bases unmatched to any gene: 5. CDR3 DNA sequence: TGTGCCAGCAGTTACTCGACGAGGACAGGGGGCAGCAATCAGCCCCAGCATTTT. Amino acid sequence: CASSYSTRTGGSNQPQHF.

This sequence joins TRBV5-4 and TRBJ1-5; 7 bases are shared with TRBD1. Germline V CDR1 and CDR2: SGHNT, YYREEE (reference sequence). This CDR3 contains 14 residues. Trimming at V came to 2 bases and at J to 3 bases, leaving 2 bases not matched to a gene. DNA for the CDR3: TGTGCCAGCAGCTTAGGGGGCTACAATCAGCCCCAGCATTTT. It yields the protein CASSLGGYNQPQHF.

V and J are TRBV5-1 and TRBJ2-3; 9 nucleotides match TRBD2. The V gene end was trimmed by 0 bases and the J gene end by 4 bases; junction bases not matched to a gene: 3. The germline V gene encodes CDR1 SGHRS and CDR2 YFSETQ. CDR3 length: 15 residues. CDR3 in DNA: TGCGCCAGCAGCTTGGCGGGCGGGGGGGCAGATACGCAGTATTTT. The encoded protein is CASSLAGGGADTQYF.

This clone was counted once. V is TRBV7-6 and J is TRBJ2-7, with 9 bases aligning to TRBD1. The CDR3 runs to 12 residues. Trimming removed 11 bases from V and 3 bases from J; junction bases left unmatched: 5. Germline V lookup: CDR1 SGHVS, CDR2 FNYEAQ. The CDR3 loop reads CAVGTGNYEQYF. CDR3 DNA: TGTGCCGTGGGGACAGGGAACTACGAGCAGTACTTC.

This chain uses TRBV7-9 with TRBJ2-7; 13 bases line up with TRBD2. J was trimmed by 3 bases and V by 5 bases; bases with no gene match: 10. This CDR3 region has 17 residues. The germline CDR1 and CDR2 sequences are SEHNR and FQNEAQ (reference sequence). Here the CDR3 reads CASSRTSGLAGVYEQYF. CDR3 sequence (DNA): TGTGCCAGCAGCCGTACTAGCGGACTAGCGGGAGTCTACGAGCAGTACTTC.

The V call is TRBV4-1, the J call TRBJ1-1; 7 nucleotides align to TRBD1. Germline CDR1 and CDR2: MGHRA and YSYEKL. The CDR3 totals 14 residues. Losses at the gene ends were 3 bases for V and 4 bases for J; bases not matched to a gene: 5. The CDR3 nucleotides read TGCGCCAGCAGCCACCAAAGGGGGCTCACTGAAGCTTTCTTT. Its translation is CASSHQRGLTEAFF.

The chain combines TRBV30 with TRBJ1-2; D gene unclear. V was pared by 3 bases and J by 4 bases, with 9 bases between. Germline CDR1 is GTSNPN and CDR2 is SVGIG (reference sequence). The CDR3 spans 12 residues. CDR3 sequence: CAWSPNLYGYTF. For the CDR3, the DNA is TGTGCCTGGAGCCCGAACCTCTATGGCTACACCTTC.

This rearrangement joins TRBV5-4 to TRBJ2-3; 9 bases match TRBD1. This CDR3 is 16 amino acids long. V trimming: 0 bases; J trimming: 8 bases; junction bases outside the gene matches: 10. Germline values: CDR1 SGHNT, CDR2 YYREEE (reference sequence). In DNA, the CDR3 is TGTGCCAGCAGCTTGGTTGGGACAGGGTTTCATGGTACGCAGTATTTT. Translated, it gives CASSLVGTGFHGTQYF.

The J gene is TRBJ1-6, the V gene TRBV5-1; D unclear. The germline CDR1 and CDR2 sequences are SGHRS and YFSETQ. The V and J ends lost 1 base and 3 bases respectively, with 11 bases between them. This CDR3 is built from 16 residues. The CDR3 here is CASSLTRAVYNSPLHF. In nucleotides, the CDR3 is TGCGCCAGCAGCTTGACGCGGGCCGTCTATAATTCACCCCTCCACTTT.

The genes are TRBV11-2 and TRBJ1-2; TRBD1 is a possible D gene (5 bases). CDR3 length: 11 amino acids. V was shortened by 5 bases and J by 13 bases, with 14 bases between the two germline ends. Germline CDR1 reads SGHAT; CDR2 reads FQNNGV. The chain's CDR3 is CASSQEQGGTF. The DNA of the CDR3 is TGTGCCAGCAGCCAAGAGCAGGGAGGCACCTTC.

V and J are TRBV15 and TRBJ2-5; D unresolved. Trimming removed 4 bases at V and 5 bases at J, with 8 bases between. The germline V gene has CDR1 LNHNV and CDR2 YYDKDF (reference sequence). This CDR3 spans 12 amino acids. The CDR3 sequence is CATSKDGETQYF. The CDR3 DNA follows: TGTGCCACCAGCAAAGATGGGGAGACCCAGTACTTC.

DNA for the CDR3: TGTGCCTGGAGTGTTTCCGGGGCCAACGTCCTGACTTTC. Translated: CAWSVSGANVLTF. The chain combines TRBV30 with TRBJ2-6; D remains unclear. Looked up from germline, CDR1 is GTSNPN and CDR2 is SVGIG (reference sequence). This CDR3 region has 13 residues. The ends were cut back, 0 bases at V and 4 bases at J, with 4 bases in the middle.

This rearrangement joins TRBV19 to TRBJ2-7; the D is unclear. Looked up from germline, CDR1 is LNHDA and CDR2 is SQIVND (reference sequence). CDR3 length: 13 residues. V lost 2 bases and J lost 0, with 5 bases in between. The CDR3 DNA reads TGTGCCAGTAGTATAACGTTCTCCTACGAGCAGTACTTC. It is translated as CASSITFSYEQYF.

The chain joins TRBV9 to TRBJ2-1, with 9 bases aligning to TRBD2. From germline, CDR1 is SGDLS and CDR2 YYNGEE. This CDR3 contains 13 residues. V shed 7 bases and J 9 bases; nucleotides not matched to a gene: 8. The CDR3 here is CASSAGGPREQFF. For the CDR3, the DNA is TGTGCCAGCTCGGCGGGAGGGCCACGTGAGCAGTTCTTC.

The chain has TRBV18 and TRBJ1-1; 9 bases align to TRBD1. The CDR3 length is 14 residues. Germline trimming cut 3 bases from V and 3 bases from J; bases unmatched to any gene: 2. Looked up from germline, CDR1 is KGHSH and CDR2 is LQKENI. CDR3 nucleotides: TGTGCCAGCTCACCGGGACAGGGTTACACTGAAGCTTTCTTT. This gives the protein CASSPGQGYTEAFF.

This chain links TRBV3-1 (or the pseudogene TRBV3-2) with TRBJ1-1, with no clear D. The CDR3 has 14 residues. The V and J ends lost 1 base and 4 bases respectively, with 10 bases between them. Germline lookup yields CDR1 LGHDT and CDR2 YNNKEL (reference sequence). The CDR3 sequence: CASSQGTLGTEAFF. The CDR3 DNA follows: TGTGCCAGCAGCCAAGGTACATTGGGCACTGAAGCTTTCTTT.

This clone was detected only a few times. V is TRBV7-6 and J is TRBJ1-5; 7 bases map to TRBD1. Germline V gene sequence: CDR1 SGHVS, CDR2 FNYEAQ. V was pared by 2 bases and J by 3 bases, with 10 bases of the junction left unmatched. The CDR3 extends over 17 amino acids. The CDR3 DNA reads as TGTGCCAGCAGCTTATTTTTTGGACAGGCTCACAATCAGCCCCAGCATTTT. It specifies CASSLFFGQAHNQPQHF.

The chain joins TRBV19 to TRBJ1-5, with a tentative D call TRBD1 (5 bases). The CDR3 loop spans 14 amino acids. The germline gives CDR1 LNHDA, CDR2 SQIVND (reference sequence). Trimming removed 7 bases at V and 1 base at J, with 11 bases between. CDR3 nucleotides: TGTGCCAGTAACGAACAGGCGAGCAATCAGCCCCAGCATTTT. Its protein product is CASNEQASNQPQHF. The whole variable domain, remainder taken from reference TRBV19 and TRBJ1-5, is DGGITQSPKYLFRKEGQNVTLSCEQNLNHDAMYWYRQDPGQGLRLIYYSQIVNDFQKGDIAEGYSVSREKKESFPLTVTSAQKNPTAFYLCASNEQASNQPQHFGDGTRLSIL.

The V and J genes are TRBV29-1 and TRBJ1-4; tentatively, D is TRBD1 (6 bases). The V end was cut by 5 bases, the J end by 4 bases, with 14 bases between. Germline CDR1 is SQVTM and CDR2 is ANQGSEA. This CDR3 spans 14 amino acids. In nucleotides, the CDR3 is TGCAGCGTTAAATCGGACAGAGATAATGAAAAACTGTTTTTT. Residues: CSVKSDRDNEKLFF.

The chain is built from TRBV2 and TRBJ1-5; TRBD1 matches at 10 bases. Trimming removed 2 bases from V and 9 bases from J; junction bases left unmatched: 10. CDR1 and CDR2 (germline): SNHLY, FYNNEI. CDR3 length: 16 amino acids. Here the CDR3 DNA reads TGTGCCAGCAGTGAAAACCGCGGACAGGGGGGACGGCCCCAGCATTTT. The encoded protein is CASSENRGQGGRPQHF.

The rearrangement links TRBV18 to TRBJ1-2; TRBD1 might be the D (5 bases). The CDR3 is made up of 15 amino acids. V lost 4 bases to trimming and J lost 2 bases, with 14 bases between them. CDR1 KGHSH and CDR2 LQKENI come from the germline V gene. For the CDR3, the DNA is TGTGCCAGCTCACTACAGGCCCTAAGCAACTATGGCTACACCTTC. Translated: CASSLQALSNYGYTF.

The CDR3 sequence is CASSQGDVGQFF. The CDR3 nucleotides are TGCGCCAGCAGCCAAGGAGATGTAGGGCAGTTCTTC. This sequence joins TRBV4-1 and TRBJ2-1; D is unclear. The germline gives CDR1 MGHRA, CDR2 YSYEKL. Trimming shortened V by 1 base and J by 12 bases, and 10 bases separated the two germline ends. The CDR3 spans 12 residues.

The CDR3 here is CASSYSGLNTEAFF. Written as DNA, the CDR3 is TGTGCCAGCAGTTACTCAGGACTGAACACTGAAGCTTTCTTT. V gene TRBV6-5 combines with J gene TRBJ1-1; D unresolved. The V and J ends lost 0 bases and 0 bases respectively, with 5 bases between them. Looked up from germline, CDR1 is MNHEY and CDR2 is SVGAGI. The CDR3 is made up of 14 amino acids.